The 18 T cell receptor beta chains in this list originate from one sample, sequenced in a study of cytomegalovirus exposure and HLA in healthy donors. Clones were sequenced by immunoSEQ multiplex PCR, and TCRdb holds only the in-frame ones, with some missing. Here the sample spans approximately 70,000 clones, around 93% being singletons. The specimen was PBMCs. The receptors originated from a woman between 18 and 29 years old in good health and CMV-seronegative.

The chain recombines TRBV27 with TRBJ2-7; no firm D call. In germline, CDR1 is MNHEY, CDR2 SMNVEV (reference sequence). This CDR3 is 13 amino acids long. Trimming cost V 3 bases and J 5 bases, with 11 bases left between them. The CDR3 coding sequence is TGTGCCAGCAGTTTGGGCAGTAGGAACGAGCAGTACTTC. Protein: CASSLGSRNEQYF.

The V gene is TRBV10-1, the J gene TRBJ2-2, with 8 positions matching TRBD1. The V and J ends lost 6 bases and 4 bases, in that order; junction bases with no gene match: 7. This CDR3 is built from 15 residues. CDR1 WNHNN and CDR2 SYGVQD come from the germline V gene (reference sequence). CDR3 DNA: TGCGCCAGCAGCCCTGGACAGGGAGGCACCGGGGAGCTGTTTTTT. This translates into CASSPGQGGTGELFF.

The V gene is TRBV2, the J gene TRBJ2-3; a weak D match, TRBD2 (6 bases). Trimming took off 7 bases at V and 5 bases at J, with 7 bases between the two ends. The CDR3 is made up of 11 amino acids. The germline gives CDR1 SNHLY, CDR2 FYNNEI. In DNA, the CDR3 is TGTGCCAGCAACGGGGGAGATACGCAGTATTTT. This translates into CASNGGDTQYF.

The rearrangement uses TRBV10-3 and TRBJ1-2, with a tentative D call TRBD1 (5 bases). V was pared by 3 bases and J by 9 bases, with 20 bases between. CDR3 size: 15 residues. Germline lookup yields CDR1 ENHRY and CDR2 SYGVKD. The CDR3 protein is CAISDSTVLLRSYTF. The CDR3 coding sequence is TGTGCCATCAGTGATTCGACAGTCCTATTACGGAGCTACACCTTC.

The sample holds a few counts of this clone. The J gene is TRBJ2-7, the V gene TRBV18, with D possibly matching TRBD2 (6 bases). CDR3 length equals 15 residues. V lost 4 bases to trimming and J lost 5 bases, with 18 bases between them. Germline values: CDR1 KGHSH, CDR2 LQKENI. The CDR3 DNA sequence: TGTGCCAGCTCACGAGGGGCCAGTGGAGGGAACGAGCAGTACTTC. It translates to CASSRGASGGNEQYF.

This chain uses TRBV7-6 with TRBJ2-6, with a tentative D call TRBD1 (6 bases). Trimming pared 1 base from V and 0 bases from J, leaving 10 bases between. Germline lookup yields CDR1 SGHVS and CDR2 FNYEAQ. CDR3 length equals 17 residues. In nucleotides, the CDR3 is TGTGCCAGCAGCTTAGGACAGGCCAGCTCTGGGGCCAACGTCCTGACTTTC. Translating it yields CASSLGQASSGANVLTF.

The chain recombines TRBV7-9 with TRBJ1-4; the D gene is possibly TRBD1 (6 bases). This CDR3 is built from 17 residues. Germline V lookup: CDR1 SEHNR, CDR2 FQNEAQ (reference sequence). V lost 3 bases to trimming and J lost 6 bases, with 20 bases between them. The CDR3 is CASSFNGTSVNYEKLFF. The CDR3 DNA reads as TGTGCCAGCAGCTTTAACGGGACATCCGTTAATTATGAAAAACTGTTTTTT.

DNA of the CDR3: TGCGCCAGCAGTGCGTCGGCTAGCACAGATACGCAGTATTTT. Its translation is CASSASASTDTQYF. The genes are TRBV10-1 and TRBJ2-3; no reliable D call. This CDR3 region has 14 residues. Trimming shortened V by 4 bases and J by 0 bases, and 8 bases separated the two germline ends. The germline gives CDR1 WNHNN, CDR2 SYGVQD (reference sequence).

The chain uses TRBV2 and TRBJ1-5, with D perhaps TRBD1 (6 bases). Deletions cut 5 bases from V and 1 base from J, with 18 bases between. The CDR3 consists of 17 residues. Per germline, CDR1 SNHLY and CDR2 FYNNEI. CDR3 in amino acids: CASSSGTPSSSNQPQHF. The CDR3 DNA reads TGTGCCAGCAGTTCCGGGACACCATCTTCCAGCAATCAGCCCCAGCATTTT.

The CDR3 reads CASSPQWQETQYF. Here the CDR3 DNA reads TGTGCCAGTAGTCCCCAGTGGCAAGAGACCCAGTACTTC. This rearrangement joins TRBV19 to TRBJ2-5; the D is unclear. Trimming stripped 5 bases from V and 2 bases from J, with 9 bases between. The germline V gene has CDR1 LNHDA and CDR2 SQIVND (reference sequence). The CDR3 covers 13 residues.

The CDR3 loop reads CASSDRQGVSNQPQHF. The CDR3, as DNA: TGTGCCAGCAGTGACCGGCAGGGTGTCAGCAATCAGCCCCAGCATTTT. The rearrangement links TRBV25-1 to TRBJ1-5, with D tentatively TRBD1 (5 bases). Per the germline V gene, CDR1 is MGHDK and CDR2 is SYGVNS. This CDR3 region has 16 residues. With 3 bases removed from V and 1 base from J, the gap between germline ends came to 13 bases.

The genes are TRBV29-1 and TRBJ2-7; 7 bases fit TRBD1. Germline CDR1 SQVTM, CDR2 ANQGSEA. The length of the CDR3 is 13 residues. J lost 0 bases, V lost 4 bases, and 3 bases had no gene match. CDR3 coding DNA: TGCAGCGTTGGACAGGGAAGCTCCTACGAGCAGTACTTC. Its translation: CSVGQGSSYEQYF.

The chain links TRBV7-8 to TRBJ2-2; a weak D match, TRBD1 (6 bases). The CDR3 runs to 14 residues. Germline lookup yields CDR1 SGHVS and CDR2 FQNEAQ. Trimming took off 5 bases at V and 8 bases at J, with 15 bases between the two ends. The DNA for the CDR3 is TGTGCCAGCAGCCTACAGGGCCCAGGAGGGGAGCTGTTTTTT. Protein sequence: CASSLQGPGGELFF.

The chain links TRBV30 to TRBJ2-5; D not certain. Germline CDR1 GTSNPN, CDR2 SVGIG (reference sequence). The ends were cut back, 3 bases at V and 4 bases at J, with 9 bases in the middle. CDR3 length: 12 amino acids. The CDR3 spells CAWSPWAETQYF. Written as DNA, the CDR3 is TGTGCCTGGAGCCCCTGGGCAGAGACCCAGTACTTC.

The CDR3 is CASSPGTGVSVYQETQYF. CDR3 coding DNA: TGTGCCAGCAGCCCCGGGACAGGGGTTAGCGTGTACCAAGAGACCCAGTACTTC. The gene calls are TRBV7-9 and TRBJ2-5, with 10 positions matching TRBD1. With 5 bases clipped from V and 0 bases from J, the junction kept 12 bases outside the gene matches. The CDR3 has 18 residues. Germline lookup yields CDR1 SEHNR and CDR2 FQNEAQ (reference sequence).

The chain links TRBV2 to TRBJ2-4, with TRBD1 matching 9 bases. Germline CDR1 SNHLY, CDR2 FYNNEI. The V segment lost 8 bases and the J segment 6 bases; nucleotides outside the gene matches: 11. The CDR3 runs 15 residues. The CDR3 protein is CASRPPGQGINIQYF. CDR3 coding DNA: TGTGCCAGCCGCCCCCCGGGACAGGGTATAAACATTCAGTACTTC.

The chain carries TRBV19 and TRBJ1-3; 8 positions agree with TRBD1. Trimming took 11 bases from V and 1 from J; bases not matched to a gene: 7. This CDR3 is 14 amino acids long. Per the germline V gene, CDR1 is LNHDA and CDR2 is SQIVND (reference sequence). The CDR3 spells CACGQGGSGNTIYF. The DNA for the CDR3 is TGTGCCTGTGGACAGGGAGGTTCTGGAAACACCATATATTTT.

This clone was recorded once. CDR3 sequence: CASSRTLITASPFEQFF. Here the CDR3 DNA reads TGTGCCAGCTCACGGACACTCATAACAGCGTCCCCATTTGAGCAGTTCTTC. The chain has TRBV18 and TRBJ2-1; D is perhaps TRBD1 (5 bases). The germline V gene encodes CDR1 KGHSH and CDR2 LQKENI. The V end was cut by 4 bases, the J end by 9 bases, with 25 bases between. This CDR3 comprises 17 residues.